This T cell receptor beta chain was recorded in a study of blood T cell repertoires in COVID-19. Seattle-derived patients entered the study during active infection and were followed longitudinally. This clone was detected only once. Per the original methods: Reference gene primer amplification in the assay estimated nucleated cell counts. Sequenced by immunoSEQ multiplex PCR; TCRdb stores in-frame clones only, minus some. V, J and clone size reflect that table, while D and trimming were determined from the DNA. The table lists about 360,000 clones, 70% to 90% of them singletons. This TCR derives from a woman in her sixties with COVID-19, enrolled during active disease. The specimen was peripheral blood.

CDR3 in DNA: TGTGCCAGCAGCTTGAGCGGGGGGGCCGGAGAGACCCAGTACTTC. Translation: CASSLSGGAGETQYF. The chain couples TRBV7-3 to TRBJ2-5; 10 nucleotides align to TRBD2. The CDR3 contains 15 residues. Losses at the gene ends were 3 bases for V and 4 bases for J; bases not matched to a gene: 5. Germline CDR1 and CDR2: SGHTA and FQGTGA.